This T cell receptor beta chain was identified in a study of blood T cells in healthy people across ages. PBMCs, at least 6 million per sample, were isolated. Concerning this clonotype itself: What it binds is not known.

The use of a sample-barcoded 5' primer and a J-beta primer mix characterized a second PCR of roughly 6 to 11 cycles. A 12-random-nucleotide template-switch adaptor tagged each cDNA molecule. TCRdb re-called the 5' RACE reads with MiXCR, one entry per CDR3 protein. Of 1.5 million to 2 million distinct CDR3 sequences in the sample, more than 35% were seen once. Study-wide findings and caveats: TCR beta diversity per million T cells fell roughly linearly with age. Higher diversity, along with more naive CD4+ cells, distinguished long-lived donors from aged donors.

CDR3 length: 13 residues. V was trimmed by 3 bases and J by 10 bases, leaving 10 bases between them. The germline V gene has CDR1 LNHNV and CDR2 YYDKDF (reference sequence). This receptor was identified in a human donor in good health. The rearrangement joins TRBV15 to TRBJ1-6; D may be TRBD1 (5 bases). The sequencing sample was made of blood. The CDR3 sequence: CATSRDNHSPLHF. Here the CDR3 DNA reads TGTGCCACCAGCAGGGACAATCACTCACCCCTCCACTTT.